This T cell receptor (beta chain) was recorded in a study of T cell changes during pregnancy in multiple sclerosis. Clones were read by immunoSEQ multiplex PCR, and TCRdb kept only the in-frame ones, dropping some. The table lists some 90,000 clones, 91% of them singletons. This CDR3 contains 14 residues. The ends were cut back, 7 bases at V and 13 bases at J, with 20 bases in the middle. The germline gives CDR1 MDHEN, CDR2 SYDVKM. This TCR derives from a female donor in good health, enrolled as a control in a pregnancy study. The chain joins TRBV28 to TRBJ1-6; D perhaps matches TRBD1 (5 bases). The sequencing here drew on peripheral blood, taken after pregnancy. The CDR3 protein is CASTTIGGTTPLHF. In DNA form, the CDR3 reads TGTGCCAGCACCACTATCGGGGGTACAACGCCCCTCCACTTT.